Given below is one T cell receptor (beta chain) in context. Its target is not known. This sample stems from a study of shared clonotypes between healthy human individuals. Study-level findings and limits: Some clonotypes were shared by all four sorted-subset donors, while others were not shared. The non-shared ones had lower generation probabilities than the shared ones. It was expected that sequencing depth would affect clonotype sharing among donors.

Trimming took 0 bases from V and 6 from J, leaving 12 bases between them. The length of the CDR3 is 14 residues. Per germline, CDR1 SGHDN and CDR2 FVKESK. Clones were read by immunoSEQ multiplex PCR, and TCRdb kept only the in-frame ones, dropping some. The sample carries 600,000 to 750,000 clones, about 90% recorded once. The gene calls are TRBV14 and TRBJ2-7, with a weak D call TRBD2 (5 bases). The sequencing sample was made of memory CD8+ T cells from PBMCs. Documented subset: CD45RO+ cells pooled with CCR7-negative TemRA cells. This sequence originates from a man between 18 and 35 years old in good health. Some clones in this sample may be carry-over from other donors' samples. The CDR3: CASSQEHRAGEQYF. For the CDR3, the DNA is TGTGCCAGCAGCCAAGAACATCGGGCGGGCGAGCAGTACTTC. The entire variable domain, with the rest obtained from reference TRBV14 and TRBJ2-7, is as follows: EAGVTQFPSHSVIEKGQTVTLRCDPISGHDNLYWYRRVMGKEIKFLLHFVKESKQDESGMPNNRFLAERTGGTYSTLKVQPAELEDSGVYFCASSQEHRAGEQYFGPGTRLTVT.